The 25 T cell receptor beta chains in this list originate from one sample, sequenced in a study of blood T cell repertoires in COVID-19. TCRdb's copy holds only in-frame clones and misses some; the assay was immunoSEQ multiplex PCR. This sample has 290,000 or so clones, with 90% found just once. Sequenced material: PBMCs or T cells enriched from blood (not recorded which). These receptor sequences come from a woman in her late teens or twenties with acute COVID-19.

The chain recombines TRBV27 with TRBJ1-1, with D perhaps matching TRBD1 (5 bases). This CDR3 region has 13 residues. In germline, CDR1 is MNHEY, CDR2 SMNVEV (reference sequence). V gave up 8 bases and J gave up 0 bases, with 10 bases separating them. CDR3 nucleotide sequence: TGTGCCAGCGGGACGGGGGTGAACACTGAAGCTTTCTTT. Amino acid sequence: CASGTGVNTEAFF.

The chain employs TRBV7-2 and TRBJ2-7; D is unresolved. Deletions cut 5 bases from V and 2 bases from J, with 4 bases between. Germline V gene data show CDR1 as SGHTA and CDR2 as FQGNSA. There are 11 residues in the CDR3. The CDR3 region is CASSIAYEQYF. CDR3 in DNA: TGTGCCAGCAGCATCGCCTACGAGCAGTACTTC.

This chain uses TRBV18 with TRBJ1-2; no definite D call. The CDR3 is made up of 14 amino acids. V was pared by 6 bases and J by 2 bases, with 13 bases between. Germline V CDR1 and CDR2: KGHSH, LQKENI. This CDR3 reads CASSPAAGNYGYTF. CDR3 coding DNA: TGTGCCAGCTCCCCGGCAGCCGGGAACTATGGCTACACCTTC.

This clone came up once. The chain is built from TRBV11-2 and TRBJ2-2; TRBD2 matches at 10 bases. With 1 base clipped from V and 7 bases from J, the junction kept 3 bases outside the gene matches. This CDR3 has 15 residues. Germline V gives CDR1 SGHAT, CDR2 FQNNGV. CDR3 in amino acids: CASSLGAGGGGELFF. The DNA of the CDR3 is TGTGCCAGCAGCTTAGGAGCGGGAGGGGGCGGGGAGCTGTTTTTT. The whole variable domain, remainder taken from reference TRBV11-2 and TRBJ2-2, is EAGVAQSPRYKIIEKRQSVAFWCNPISGHATLYWYQQILGQGPKLLIQFQNNGVVDDSQLPKDRFSAERLKGVDSTLKIQPAKLEDSAVYLCASSLGAGGGGELFFGEGSRLTVL.

The chain carries TRBV28 and TRBJ1-6; TRBD1 is a possible D gene (5 bases). V was pared by 6 bases and J by 9 bases, with 15 bases between. Germline V lookup: CDR1 MDHEN, CDR2 SYDVKM. The CDR3 spans 14 residues. CDR3 sequence reads: CASSLTGGGSPLHF. The DNA of the CDR3 is TGTGCCAGCAGCTTAACCGGGGGAGGTTCACCCCTCCACTTT.

As regards this clone: Mismatch with germline at one junction end may stem from a read error. The chain uses TRBV7-7 and TRBJ2-2; no clear D. In germline, CDR1 is SSHAT, CDR2 FNYEAQ (reference sequence). This CDR3 is 17 amino acids long. The CDR3 region has the DNA TGTGCTAGCAGCCTAACACCCAACGAGAGGAGAACCGGGGAGCTGTTTTTT. Its protein is CASSLTPNERRTGELFF. Full variable domain (missing parts from reference TRBV7-7 and TRBJ2-2): GAGVSQSPRYKVTKRGQDVTLRCDPISSHATLYWYQQALGQGPEFLTYFNYEAQPDKSGLPSDRFSAERPEGSISTLTIQRTEQRDSAMYRCASSLTPNERRTGELFFGEGSRLTVL.

The genes are TRBV5-5 and TRBJ2-6, with 9 positions matching TRBD1. Germline CDR1 is SGHKS and CDR2 is YYEKEE (reference sequence). The junction had 5 bases not matched to a gene; V was cut back by 0 bases and J by 4 bases. The CDR3 sequence is 17 residues long. CDR3 nucleotide sequence: TGTGCCAGCAGCTTGGGGACAGGGGTGAGAGGGGCCAACGTCCTGACTTTC. It is translated as CASSLGTGVRGANVLTF.

The CDR3 DNA reads TGTGCCAGCAGGGGGACAGGGCGCGAGAACACTGAAGCTTTCTTT. Translated: CASRGTGRENTEAFF. The V gene is TRBV27, the J gene TRBJ1-1; TRBD1 matches at 9 bases. The CDR3 has 15 amino acids. Germline CDR1 and CDR2: MNHEY and SMNVEV (reference sequence). Unmatched junction bases numbered 6, after V lost 6 bases and J lost 1 base.

The gene calls are TRBV27 and TRBJ2-2; 11 bases align to TRBD2. J gave up 7 bases and V 1 base, and 8 bases lay outside the gene matches. The CDR3 has 17 amino acids. Germline CDR1 MNHEY, CDR2 SMNVEV (reference sequence). CDR3 DNA: TGTGCCAGCAGTTTATTAGGGACTAGCGGCCCTGACGGGGAGCTGTTTTTT. Translated, it gives CASSLLGTSGPDGELFF.

This sequence joins TRBV24-1 and TRBJ2-1; TRBD2 aligns across 12 bases. Germline V lookup: CDR1 KGHDR, CDR2 SFDVKD. The CDR3 is 19 amino acids. V lost 4 bases to trimming and J lost 9 bases; unmatched junction nucleotides: 18. The CDR3: CATSDSGLAGRGVASEQFF. For the CDR3, the DNA is TGTGCCACCAGTGACTCAGGACTAGCGGGACGGGGTGTGGCTAGTGAGCAGTTCTTC.

V and J are TRBV7-2 and TRBJ1-5; D perhaps matches TRBD1 (5 bases). CDR3 length equals 14 residues. The V end lost 1 base, the J end lost 5 bases, and 9 bases lay between the germline ends. The V gene's germline CDR1 is SGHTA and CDR2 FQGNSA. The CDR3 nucleotides read TGTGCCAGCAGCTTAGTCGGGGGGGATCAGCCCCAGCATTTT. Its translation is CASSLVGGDQPQHF.

This chain uses TRBV7-9 with TRBJ1-5, with D perhaps matching TRBD1 (6 bases). This CDR3 contains 14 residues. The V gene's germline CDR1 is SEHNR and CDR2 FQNEAQ (reference sequence). V lost 6 bases and J 3 bases, leaving 12 bases between the germline ends. The CDR3 here is CASSAGGPNQPQHF. The DNA of the CDR3 is TGTGCCAGCAGTGCGGGGGGGCCCAATCAGCCCCAGCATTTT.

V and J are TRBV28 and TRBJ1-1; D unclear. V was trimmed by 2 bases and J by 3 bases, leaving 10 bases between them. The CDR3 loop spans 14 amino acids. Germline V gene lookup returns CDR1 MDHEN and CDR2 SYDVKM. This CDR3 is CASSLGVKDTEAFF. The CDR3 DNA is TGTGCCAGCAGTTTAGGAGTCAAAGACACTGAAGCTTTCTTT.

This clone was found a few times. The rearrangement joins TRBV2 to TRBJ1-5; D remains ambiguous. With 4 bases removed from V and 6 bases from J, the gap between germline ends came to 10 bases. The CDR3 runs 13 residues. The germline V gene has CDR1 SNHLY and CDR2 FYNNEI. The CDR3 DNA sequence: TGTGCCAGCAGTGGTCAGGAGGCTCAGCCCCAGCATTTT. Translation: CASSGQEAQPQHF.

V usage is TRBV9 and J usage is TRBJ1-5; 8 nucleotides match TRBD1. Germline V gene lookup returns CDR1 SGDLS and CDR2 YYNGEE. The CDR3 has 16 residues. The V segment lost 0 bases and the J segment 4 bases; nucleotides outside the gene matches: 6. CDR3 sequence: CASSVGGTGGNQPQHF. CDR3 nucleotide sequence: TGTGCCAGCAGCGTAGGGGGGACAGGAGGGAATCAGCCCCAGCATTTT.

The V call is TRBV3-1 (or the pseudogene TRBV3-2), the J call TRBJ2-7, with 7 nucleotides matching TRBD2. The CDR3 consists of 16 residues. With 1 base clipped from V and 4 bases from J, the junction kept 10 bases outside the gene matches. Per germline, CDR1 LGHDT and CDR2 YNNKEL (reference sequence). Written as DNA, the CDR3 is TGTGCCAGCAGCCAAGGACCCGCGGGAGTAATGTACGAGCAGTACTTC. Residues: CASSQGPAGVMYEQYF.

This clone has just a few counts. CDR3 sequence reads: CATGLAGANEQFF. The CDR3 bases are TGTGCCACCGGACTAGCGGGAGCGAATGAGCAGTTCTTC. This chain uses TRBV19 with TRBJ2-1; 13 bases fit TRBD2. The germline gives CDR1 LNHDA, CDR2 SQIVND (reference sequence). The CDR3 has 13 amino acids. V shed 10 bases, J shed 7 bases, and the junction held 4 bases outside the gene matches.

This sequence joins TRBV28 and TRBJ2-5, with a weak D call TRBD1 (5 bases). Trimming removed 3 bases at V and 5 bases at J, with 10 bases between. Germline loops: CDR1 MDHEN, CDR2 SYDVKM. The length of the CDR3 is 13 residues. Here the CDR3 reads CASSFLGVETQYF. CDR3 sequence (DNA): TGTGCCAGCAGTTTTTTAGGGGTCGAGACCCAGTACTTC. Together with reference TRBV28 and TRBJ2-5, the CDR3 gives the full variable domain: DVKVTQSSRYLVKRTGEKVFLECVQDMDHENMFWYRQDPGLGLRLIYFSYDVKMKEKGDIPEGYSVSREKKERFSLILESASTNQTSMYLCASSFLGVETQYFGPGTRLLVL.

V and J are TRBV24-1 and TRBJ2-1; perhaps TRBD1 as D (6 bases). Trimming left V 3 bases short and J 7 bases short, with 12 bases between. The CDR3 loop spans 14 amino acids. Germline V lookup: CDR1 KGHDR, CDR2 SFDVKD. CDR3 in amino acids: CATSDPPTGNEQFF. The CDR3 DNA reads TGTGCCACCAGTGATCCCCCAACAGGGAATGAGCAGTTCTTC.

This sequence joins TRBV27 and TRBJ2-2; D may be TRBD1 (7 bases). The germline V gene encodes CDR1 MNHEY and CDR2 SMNVEV (reference sequence). CDR3 length equals 16 residues. The V and J ends lost 6 bases and 0 bases respectively, with 14 bases between them. In DNA form, the CDR3 reads TGTGCCAGCAGCCCCAGGGGGGCGACGAACACCGGGGAGCTGTTTTTT. Translation gives CASSPRGATNTGELFF.

This chain links TRBV19 with TRBJ2-7; TRBD2 might be the D (5 bases). The germline CDR1 and CDR2 sequences are LNHDA and SQIVND (reference sequence). The V gene lost 11 bases and the J gene lost 2 bases, with 13 bases spanning the gap. The CDR3 spans 12 residues. The CDR3 loop is CASGGGPYEQYF. The CDR3 nucleotides are TGTGCCTCTGGAGGCGGACCCTACGAGCAGTACTTC.

This chain uses TRBV27 with TRBJ1-1, with D tentatively TRBD1 (5 bases). In germline, CDR1 is MNHEY, CDR2 SMNVEV (reference sequence). Trimming cost V 2 bases and J 0 bases, with 10 bases left between them. The CDR3 consists of 15 residues. CDR3 protein: CASSLNPRVNTEAFF. The CDR3 region has the DNA TGTGCCAGCAGTTTAAACCCCAGGGTGAACACTGAAGCTTTCTTT.

The chain's CDR3 is CSVEASGTYNEQFF. In DNA, the CDR3 is TGCAGCGTTGAGGCTAGCGGTACCTACAATGAGCAGTTCTTC. The rearrangement links TRBV29-1 to TRBJ2-1; the match to TRBD2 covers 7 bases. Trimming removed 3 bases from V and 2 bases from J; junction bases left unmatched: 4. The CDR3 length is 14 residues. CDR1 and CDR2 from the germline V gene are SQVTM and ANQGSEA.

This clone was detected only once. The V call is TRBV29-1, the J call TRBJ2-1, with TRBD2 matching 8 bases. The CDR3 is 14 residues long. Germline-derived CDR1 and CDR2 are SQVTM and ANQGSEA. After removal of 8 bases from V and 1 base from J, the junction contained 7 bases not matched to a gene. CDR3 nucleotide sequence: TGCAGCTCAAAACTAGCGGAGTCCTACAATGAGCAGTTCTTC. Protein: CSSKLAESYNEQFF.

The chain's CDR3 is CARSLASCGRRYNEQFF. As DNA, the CDR3 is TGTGCCAGAAGCTTGGCTTCATGCGGGAGGCGTTACAATGAGCAGTTCTTC. V is TRBV5-3 and J is TRBJ2-1; 8 bases fit TRBD2. TRBV5-3 is annotated as an ORF whose role is uncertain. V was clipped by 0 bases and J by 4 bases; unmatched bases: 9. This CDR3 is 17 amino acids long.